This T cell receptor (beta chain) originates from a study of PD-1 blockade in mismatch repair-deficient tumors. The table came from immunoSEQ multiplex PCR; TCRdb's copy has only in-frame clones and leaves some out. The sample records around 17,000 clones, over 70% being singletons. With 0 bases removed from V and 4 bases from J, the gap between germline ends came to 9 bases. CDR3 length: 14 amino acids. Germline values: CDR1 LGHNA, CDR2 YNFKEQ. The chain combines TRBV4-2 with TRBJ1-1, with unresolved D. The TCR comes from an adult with mismatch repair-deficient cancer. This specimen was PBMCs, taken less than 25 weeks after starting pembrolizumab. This CDR3 reads CASSQDGERTEAFF. The CDR3 DNA sequence: TGTGCCAGCAGCCAAGACGGAGAACGCACTGAAGCTTTCTTT.